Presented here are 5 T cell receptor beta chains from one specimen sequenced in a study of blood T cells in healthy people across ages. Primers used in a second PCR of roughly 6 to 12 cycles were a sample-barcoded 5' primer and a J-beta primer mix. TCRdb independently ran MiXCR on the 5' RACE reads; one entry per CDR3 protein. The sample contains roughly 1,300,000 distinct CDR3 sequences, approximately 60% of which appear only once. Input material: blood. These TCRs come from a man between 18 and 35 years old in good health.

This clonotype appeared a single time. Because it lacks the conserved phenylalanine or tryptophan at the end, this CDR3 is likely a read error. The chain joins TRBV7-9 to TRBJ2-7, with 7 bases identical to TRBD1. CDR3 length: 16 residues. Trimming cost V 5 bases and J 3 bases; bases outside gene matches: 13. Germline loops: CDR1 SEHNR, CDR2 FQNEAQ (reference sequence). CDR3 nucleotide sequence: TGTGCCAGCAGCAGCACAGGGGTCGAGTCCTACTACGAGCAGTACTTA. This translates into CASSSTGVESYYEQYL.

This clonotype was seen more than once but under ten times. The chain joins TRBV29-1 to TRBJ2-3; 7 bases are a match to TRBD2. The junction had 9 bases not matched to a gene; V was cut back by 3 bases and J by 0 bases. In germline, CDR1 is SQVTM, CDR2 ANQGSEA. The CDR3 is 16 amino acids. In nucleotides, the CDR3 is TGCAGCGTTGATTACTGGGGGGGTACTAGCACAGATACGCAGTATTTT. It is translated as CSVDYWGGTSTDTQYF.

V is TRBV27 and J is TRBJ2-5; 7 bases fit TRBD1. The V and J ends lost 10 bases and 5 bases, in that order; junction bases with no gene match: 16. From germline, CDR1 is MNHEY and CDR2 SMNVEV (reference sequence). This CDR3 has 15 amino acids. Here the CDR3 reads CATRPGTVGIETQYF. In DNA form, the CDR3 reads TGTGCCACCAGACCGGGGACAGTTGGGATTGAGACCCAGTACTTC.

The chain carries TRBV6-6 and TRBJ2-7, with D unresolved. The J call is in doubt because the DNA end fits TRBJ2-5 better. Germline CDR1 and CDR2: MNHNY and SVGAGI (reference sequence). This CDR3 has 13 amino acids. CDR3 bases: TGTGCCAGCAGCACCACCACAAAACAGACCCAGTACTTC. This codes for CASSTTTKQTQYF.

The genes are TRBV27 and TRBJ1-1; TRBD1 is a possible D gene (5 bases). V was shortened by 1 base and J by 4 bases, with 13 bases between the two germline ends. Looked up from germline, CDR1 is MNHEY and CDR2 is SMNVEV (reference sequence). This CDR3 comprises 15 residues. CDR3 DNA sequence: TGTGCCAGCAGTTTATTTTGGGGGAGGGGCACTGAAGCTTTCTTT. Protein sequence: CASSLFWGRGTEAFF.